Listed below are T cell receptor beta chains from one sample, sequenced in a study of identical twins. TCRdb reprocessed the 5' RACE reads via MiXCR and lists one record per CDR3 protein. The table lists roughly 770,000 distinct CDR3 sequences, around a sixth of them singletons. This same sample was also part of a study on T cells expressing NK-cell markers.

Sequencing was performed on PBMCs. Source of these receptors: a woman aged 18-29 years in good health. CDR3s include the opening cysteine and the closing phenylalanine or tryptophan. The D gene is left open where the match is weak. Some rows have no size entry. The others give once, few or many, or a class for an expanded clone.

TRBD2	TRBV3-1	TRBJ2-7	NA	15	CASSQRLAGSGEQYF	TGTGCCAGCAGCCAGAGATTAGCGGGCTCCGGGGAGCAGTACTTC
NA	TRBV12-3/TRBV12-4	TRBJ1-5	NA	14	CASSWQGYNQPQHF	TGTGCCAGCAGTTGGCAGGGGTACAATCAGCCCCAGCATTTT
NA	TRBV7-9	TRBJ2-5	NA	14	CASSTVTLQETQYF	TGTGCCAGCAGCACAGTTACTCTGCAAGAGACCCAGTACTTC
NA	TRBV20-1	TRBJ2-3	few	13	CSATPTGTDTQYF	TGCAGTGCTACTCCGACCGGCACAGATACGCAGTATTTT
NA	TRBV12-3/TRBV12-4	TRBJ1-5	NA	13	CASSLGLRQPQHF	TGTGCCAGCAGTTTGGGTTTGAGGCAGCCCCAGCATTTT
NA	TRBV12-3/TRBV12-4	TRBJ2-5	few	15	CASSSLIPDDETQYF	TGTGCCAGCAGTTCCTTAATCCCCGATGACGAGACCCAGTACTTC
NA	TRBV29-1	TRBJ2-7	NA	12	CSVAYGMAEQYF	TGCAGCGTTGCTTACGGAATGGCCGAGCAGTACTTC
NA	TRBV6-1	TRBJ1-4	NA	13	CAISPGPGEKLFF	TGTGCCATTTCCCCGGGGCCGGGTGAAAAACTGTTTTTT
TRBD1	TRBV5-6	TRBJ2-5	NA	14	CASRDLTGPETQYF	TGTGCCAGCAGAGATTTGACAGGGCCGGAGACCCAGTACTTC
TRBD1	TRBV20-1	TRBJ2-1	NA	14	CSALGQGAYNEQFF	TGCAGTGCCCTTGGACAGGGGGCCTACAATGAGCAGTTCTTC
NA	TRBV20-1	TRBJ1-1	few	13	CSARPVMNTEAFF	TGCAGTGCTAGACCAGTCATGAACACTGAAGCTTTCTTT
TRBD2	TRBV12-3/TRBV12-4	TRBJ2-7	few	15	CASSLTSGRFYEQYF	TGTGCCAGCAGTTTAACTAGCGGGAGGTTCTACGAGCAGTACTTC
NA	TRBV29-1	TRBJ2-5	NA	14	CSAVYDGTQETQYF	TGCAGCGCTGTCTATGACGGGACACAAGAGACCCAGTACTTC
TRBD2	TRBV5-6	TRBJ2-7	many	15	CASSLASRGNYEQYF	TGTGCCAGCAGCTTGGCCTCGCGGGGGAACTACGAGCAGTACTTC
TRBD2	TRBV12-3/TRBV12-4	TRBJ2-5	few	18	CASSFDRETTSWEETQYF	TGTGCCAGCAGTTTTGATCGGGAAACGACTAGCTGGGAAGAGACCCAGTACTTC